Below are 24 T cell receptor beta chains sequenced from a single sample in a study of cytomegalovirus exposure and HLA in healthy donors. Amplification used 60 Vbeta primers and 13 Jbeta primers. Here immunoSEQ multiplex PCR was the method, and the copy in TCRdb shows in-frame clones only, minus some. The sample carries approximately 74,000 clones, approximately 75% recorded once. What was sequenced was PBMCs. The receptors originated from a woman aged 40 to 49 in good health and CMV-seronegative.

Of note for this clone: One end of the junction fails to match germline, which may point to a read error. The V and J genes are TRBV25-1 and TRBJ2-3; D is perhaps TRBD1 (5 bases). Looked up from germline, CDR1 is MGHDK and CDR2 is SYGVNS. There are 14 residues in the CDR3. For the CDR3, the DNA is TGTGCCACCAGTGGGGCAGATCGATGGGATACGCAGTATTTT. Its translation is CATSGADRWDTQYF.

V is TRBV18 and J is TRBJ2-7; 7 bases agree with TRBD1. Germline CDR1 is KGHSH and CDR2 is LQKENI. The V gene end was trimmed by 0 bases and the J gene end by 2 bases; junction bases not matched to a gene: 1. The CDR3 is 14 amino acids. DNA for the CDR3: TGTGCCAGCTCACCACCTCAGGGGGCCTACGAGCAGTACTTC. It specifies CASSPPQGAYEQYF.

The rearrangement uses TRBV15 and TRBJ1-6; TRBD1 aligns across 8 bases. The CDR3 totals 16 residues. V was pared by 0 bases and J by 10 bases, with 8 bases of the junction left unmatched. Germline V gives CDR1 LNHNV, CDR2 YYDKDF (reference sequence). CDR3 bases: TGTGCCACCAGCAGAGATCCCGGGACAGGATCGTCACCCCTCCACTTT. Its translation is CATSRDPGTGSSPLHF.

The chain carries TRBV14 and TRBJ2-1; TRBD2 might be the D (6 bases). The germline V gene has CDR1 SGHDN and CDR2 FVKESK. CDR3 length: 15 amino acids. The V and J ends lost 4 bases and 6 bases respectively, with 16 bases between them. CDR3 DNA sequence: TGTGCCAGCAGCCCACTTGGGGGAGCGGGCAATGAGCAGTTCTTC. Its protein product is CASSPLGGAGNEQFF.

Here the CDR3 reads CAWRKIRFNYGYTF. CDR3 coding DNA: TGTGCCTGGAGGAAAATCAGGTTCAACTATGGCTACACCTTC. The chain has TRBV30 and TRBJ1-2; D gene unclear. The CDR3 loop spans 14 amino acids. Germline V gene data show CDR1 as GTSNPN and CDR2 as SVGIG (reference sequence). The germline V and J ends were trimmed by 3 bases and 2 bases, with 13 bases remaining between them.

J is TRBJ2-1 and V is TRBV11-1; 11 bases align to TRBD2. The germline V gene has CDR1 SGHAT and CDR2 FQDESV (reference sequence). The CDR3 is 18 amino acids. The ends lost 1 base at V and 4 bases at J; junction bases unmatched: 9. Written as DNA, the CDR3 is TGTGCCAGCAGCTTAGGCCGGCTAGCGGGAGGTCCATACAATGAGCAGTTCTTC. Protein sequence: CASSLGRLAGGPYNEQFF.

The chain combines TRBV7-8 with TRBJ1-6; TRBD1 matches 7 bases. After removal of 4 bases from V and 7 bases from J, the junction contained 7 bases not matched to a gene. Germline-derived CDR1 and CDR2 are SGHVS and FQNEAQ. CDR3 length equals 15 residues. CDR3 coding DNA: TGTGCCAGCAGCTCCATCGGGACAGCAAATTCACCCCTCCACTTT. Amino acids: CASSSIGTANSPLHF.

This chain joins TRBV5-1 and TRBJ2-7, with 8 bases fitting TRBD2. V gave up 0 bases and J gave up 2 bases; unmatched junction bases: 4. Germline CDR1 and CDR2: SGHRS and YFSETQ. The CDR3 is 15 residues long. CDR3 in DNA: TGCGCCAGCAGCTTGGTAGCGGGGATTACCTACGAGCAGTACTTC. As protein: CASSLVAGITYEQYF.

The genes are TRBV30 and TRBJ1-4, with D possibly being TRBD1 (5 bases). The germline V and J ends were trimmed by 3 bases and 7 bases, with 21 bases remaining between them. The germline gives CDR1 GTSNPN, CDR2 SVGIG (reference sequence). The CDR3 has 16 residues. In DNA form, the CDR3 reads TGTGCCTGGAGACCCAGGATAGGGGAAACCGGTGAAAAACTGTTTTTT. Protein: CAWRPRIGETGEKLFF.

The chain uses TRBV5-1 and TRBJ2-7; perhaps TRBD2 as D (6 bases). CDR3 size: 14 residues. Germline V gene sequence: CDR1 SGHRS, CDR2 YFSETQ. The ends were cut back, 0 bases at V and 3 bases at J, with 10 bases in the middle. DNA of the CDR3: TGCGCCAGCAGCTTGGCCGGGGGTGTCTACGAGCAGTACTTC. Protein: CASSLAGGVYEQYF.

The chain links TRBV4-1 to TRBJ2-5; 8 nucleotides agree with TRBD2. J gave up 5 bases and V 4 bases, and 18 bases lay outside the gene matches. Per germline, CDR1 MGHRA and CDR2 YSYEKL. This CDR3 contains 18 residues. DNA for the CDR3: TGCGCCAGCAGCCCATCCCCAGCAGCGGGAGATCCTAGGGAGACCCAGTACTTC. This gives the protein CASSPSPAAGDPRETQYF.

This rearrangement joins TRBV19 to TRBJ1-1, with D perhaps TRBD1 (5 bases). The CDR3 is 18 amino acids. The germline CDR1 and CDR2 sequences are LNHDA and SQIVND (reference sequence). V was cut by 3 bases and J by 3 bases, with 23 bases left in between. In nucleotides, the CDR3 is TGTGCCAGTAGTATGGTGGTTTTAAGGGGCCGGGAGGACACTGAAGCTTTCTTT. Protein sequence: CASSMVVLRGREDTEAFF. The variable domain in full, with the rest retrieved from reference TRBV19 and TRBJ1-1, is DGGITQSPKYLFRKEGQNVTLSCEQNLNHDAMYWYRQDPGQGLRLIYYSQIVNDFQKGDIAEGYSVSREKKESFPLTVTSAQKNPTAFYLCASSMVVLRGREDTEAFFGQGTRLTVV.

The V and J genes are TRBV5-8 and TRBJ1-5; D may be TRBD1 (5 bases). The CDR3 spans 13 residues. The V end lost 6 bases, the J end lost 7 bases, and 14 bases lay between the germline ends. Germline assignment: CDR1 SGHTS and CDR2 YDEGEE. CDR3 in DNA: TGTGCCAGCAACCCGACAGCCGGGCAGCCCCAGCATTTT. Amino acids: CASNPTAGQPQHF.

V gene TRBV15 combines with J gene TRBJ2-1; TRBD1 matches at 7 bases. This CDR3 contains 15 residues. J gave up 2 bases and V 2 bases, and 3 bases lay outside the gene matches. Per germline, CDR1 LNHNV and CDR2 YYDKDF (reference sequence). In DNA, the CDR3 is TGTGCCACCAGCAGACCAGGGACAGCCTACAATGAGCAGTTCTTC. It translates to CATSRPGTAYNEQFF.

J is TRBJ1-3 and V is TRBV30; D call uncertain. Germline V gene lookup returns CDR1 GTSNPN and CDR2 SVGIG (reference sequence). The CDR3 has 13 residues. The V end lost 2 bases, the J end lost 0 bases, and 5 bases lay between the germline ends. CDR3 nucleotides: TGTGCCTGGAGTTACACCTCTGGAAACACCATATATTTT. This sequence encodes CAWSYTSGNTIYF. Full variable domain (outside the CDR3, taken from reference TRBV30 and TRBJ1-3): SQTIHQWPATLVQPVGSPLSLECTVEGTSNPNLYWYRQAAGRGLQLLFYSVGIGQISSEVPQNLSASRPQDRQFILSSKKLLLSDSGFYLCAWSYTSGNTIYFGEGSWLTVV.

The V call is TRBV2, the J call TRBJ1-4, with 10 bases that match TRBD1. This CDR3 has 14 residues. Trimming took 4 bases from V and 8 from J; bases not matched to a gene: 4. Germline V gives CDR1 SNHLY, CDR2 FYNNEI. This chain's CDR3 is CASSGWTGGEKLFF. As DNA, the CDR3 is TGTGCCAGCAGTGGATGGACAGGGGGGGAAAAACTGTTTTTT.

This clone appeared a single time. The V and J genes are TRBV28 and TRBJ2-3; D not certain. Germline values: CDR1 MDHEN, CDR2 SYDVKM. The CDR3 extends over 12 amino acids. The V gene lost 3 bases and the J gene lost 4 bases, with 5 bases spanning the gap. The chain's CDR3 is CASSFPADTQYF. CDR3 in DNA: TGTGCCAGCAGTTTTCCAGCAGATACGCAGTATTTT.

This clone was seen only once. The J gene is TRBJ1-5, the V gene TRBV6-5; D is unclear. Per germline, CDR1 MNHEY and CDR2 SVGAGI. Trimming removed 5 bases at V and 7 bases at J, with 15 bases between. The CDR3 length is 14 residues. CDR3 residues: CASSRSTGNQPQHF. CDR3 sequence (DNA): TGTGCCAGCAGTCGTTCGACGGGGAACCAGCCCCAGCATTTT.

The V and J genes are TRBV10-2 and TRBJ2-7, with D perhaps TRBD1 (6 bases). Germline CDR1 WSHSY, CDR2 SAAADI. V lost 8 bases and J 2 bases, leaving 16 bases between the germline ends. The CDR3 is 14 residues long. CDR3 protein: CASGRGRSTYEQYF. The CDR3 DNA reads as TGCGCCAGCGGTAGGGGGAGATCCACCTACGAGCAGTACTTC.

This chain uses TRBV6-4 with TRBJ2-2; 9 nucleotides line up with TRBD2. Germline V gives CDR1 MRHNA, CDR2 SNTAGT. The CDR3 loop spans 16 amino acids. The J segment lost 5 bases and the V segment lost 4 bases, leaving 8 bases of the junction unmatched. In DNA form, the CDR3 reads TGTGCCAGCAGTGTATCTAGCGGGGATGGGACCGGGGAGCTGTTTTTT. Protein sequence: CASSVSSGDGTGELFF.

This chain joins TRBV11-2 and TRBJ2-3; 7 positions agree with TRBD2. The CDR3 is made up of 17 amino acids. Trimming took 4 bases from V and 0 from J; bases not matched to a gene: 10. Germline-derived CDR1 and CDR2 are SGHAT and FQNNGV. This CDR3 reads CASSSAGTTISTDTQYF. CDR3 bases: TGTGCCAGCAGCTCCGCCGGGACTACCATAAGCACAGATACGCAGTATTTT.

The V gene is TRBV6-6, the J gene TRBJ2-3, with 8 bases that match TRBD1. There are 15 residues in the CDR3. Trimming at V came to 2 bases and at J to 1 base, leaving 2 bases not matched to a gene. Germline CDR1 is MNHNY and CDR2 is SVGAGI (reference sequence). The CDR3 region has the DNA TGTGCCAGCAGTTACCCAGGGGGCGGCACAGATACGCAGTATTTT. Amino acids: CASSYPGGGTDTQYF.

This chain joins TRBV2 and TRBJ2-7; possibly TRBD1 for D (5 bases). The CDR3 is 14 amino acids. V shed 6 bases and J shed 2 bases, with 14 bases lying between them. The germline V gene has CDR1 SNHLY and CDR2 FYNNEI. CDR3 sequence (DNA): TGTGCCAGCAGCTTCACAGGACAAGCCTACGAGCAGTACTTC. Residues: CASSFTGQAYEQYF.

The chain carries TRBV10-3 and TRBJ1-1, with TRBD1 identical over 8 bases. This CDR3 is built from 16 residues. Trimming removed 5 bases from V and 1 base from J; junction bases left unmatched: 9. CDR1 ENHRY and CDR2 SYGVKD come from the germline V gene. CDR3 region: CAISRIPTGENTEAFF. The DNA of the CDR3 is TGTGCCATCAGTAGAATACCGACAGGGGAGAACACTGAAGCTTTCTTT.